The clone carrying this TCR beta chain was detected only a few times. Its target is unknown. The sample is drawn from a study of response to subunit inactivated influenza vaccine. Study results and caveats: After each seasonal influenza vaccination, few new T cells are recruited, the authors suggested.

TCRdb fed the RT-PCR reads into MiXCR, producing one record per CDR3 protein. The table lists just under 250,000 distinct CDR3 sequences, about 12% of them singletons, with approximately 8.3% in the top ten. This CDR3 spans 16 amino acids. V lost 7 bases, J lost 0 bases, and 13 bases lay in between. Germline values: CDR1 MDHEN, CDR2 SYDVKM. The TCR originated in a middle-aged man who received an inactivated influenza vaccine. Sequences were derived from non-naive T cells sorted from PBMCs, sampled roughly 2 weeks before vaccination. The rearrangement uses TRBV28 and TRBJ2-6, with D tentatively TRBD1 (6 bases). The CDR3 protein is CASKRPGASGANVLTF. The CDR3 nucleotides read TGTGCCAGCAAACGCCCAGGGGCCTCTGGGGCCAACGTCCTGACTTTC. The full variable domain, completed using reference TRBV28 and TRBJ2-6, is DVKVTQSSRYLVKRTGEKVFLECVQDMDHENMFWYRQDPGLGLRLIYFSYDVKMKEKGDIPEGYSVSREKKERFSLILESASTNQTSMYLCASKRPGASGANVLTFGAGSRLTVL.